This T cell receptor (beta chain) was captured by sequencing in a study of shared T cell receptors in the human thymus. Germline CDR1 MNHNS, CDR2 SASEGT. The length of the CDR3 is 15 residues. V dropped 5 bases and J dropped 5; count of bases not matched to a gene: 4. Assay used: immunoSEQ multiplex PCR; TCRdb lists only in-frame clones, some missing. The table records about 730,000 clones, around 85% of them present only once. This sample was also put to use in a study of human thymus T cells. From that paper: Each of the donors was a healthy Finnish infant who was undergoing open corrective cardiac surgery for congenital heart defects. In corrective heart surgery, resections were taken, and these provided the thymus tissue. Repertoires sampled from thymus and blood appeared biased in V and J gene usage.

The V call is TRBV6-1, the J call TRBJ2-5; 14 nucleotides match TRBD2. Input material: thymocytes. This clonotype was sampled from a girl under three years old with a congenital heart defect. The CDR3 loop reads CASSNRLAGGETQYF. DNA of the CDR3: TGTGCCAGCAGTAACCGACTAGCGGGGGGGGAGACCCAGTACTTC.